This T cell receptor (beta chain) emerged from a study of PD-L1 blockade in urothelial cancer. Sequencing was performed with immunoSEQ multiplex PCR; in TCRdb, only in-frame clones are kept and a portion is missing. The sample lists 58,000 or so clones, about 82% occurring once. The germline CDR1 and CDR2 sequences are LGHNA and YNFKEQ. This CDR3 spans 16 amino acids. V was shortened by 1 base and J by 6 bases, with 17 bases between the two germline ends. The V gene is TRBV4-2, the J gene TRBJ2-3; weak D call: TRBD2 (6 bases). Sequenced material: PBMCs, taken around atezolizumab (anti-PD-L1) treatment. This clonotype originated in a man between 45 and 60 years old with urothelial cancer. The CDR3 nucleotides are TGTGCCAGCAGCCAAGCGCGTGAGCTTGGGGGGGATACGCAGTATTTT. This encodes CASSQARELGGDTQYF.